Listed below are T cell receptor beta chains from one sample, sequenced in a study of cytomegalovirus exposure and HLA in healthy donors. Some clones are missing from TCRdb's copy, which holds only in-frame ones; the method was immunoSEQ multiplex PCR. The sample carries 100,000 or so clones, approximately 94% recorded once. Source material: PBMCs. The receptor source for this set is a woman aged 18 to 35 in good health and CMV-seronegative. CDR3s include the opening cysteine and the closing phenylalanine or tryptophan. The D gene is left open where the match is weak. Only part of the rows carry a size: once, few, many, or a class if the clone is expanded.

clone_size	v_call	j_call	d_call	cdr3_aa	cdr3_nt
-	TRBV30	TRBJ1-3	-	CAGHHTPSRGNTIYF	TGTGCCGGACATCACACACCGAGCAGAGGAAACACCATATATTTT
-	TRBV2	TRBJ1-1	-	CASSWTDTEAFF	TGTGCCAGCAGTTGGACAGACACTGAAGCTTTCTTT
-	TRBV6-1	TRBJ2-1	TRBD2	CASSEASSGGASYNEQFF	TGTGCCAGCAGTGAAGCGAGTAGCGGGGGGGCCTCGTACAATGAGCAGTTCTTC
-	TRBV6-4	TRBJ2-5	TRBD2	CASSIPGLAGDETQYF	TGTGCCAGCAGTATACCGGGACTAGCGGGAGATGAGACCCAGTACTTC
-	TRBV7-7	TRBJ2-5	TRBD1	CASSRDRGLDQYF	TGTGCTAGCAGCCGGGACAGGGGGCTGGACCAGTACTTC
-	TRBV2	TRBJ2-3	-	CASTPWGGGTDTQYF	TGTGCCAGCACCCCCTGGGGGGGCGGTACAGATACGCAGTATTTT
once	TRBV7-9	TRBJ2-5	TRBD1	CASSLPGQPQETQYF	TGTGCCAGCAGCTTACCGGGACAGCCTCAAGAGACCCAGTACTTC
-	TRBV7-2	TRBJ1-6	TRBD1	CASSSGQGHSPLHF	TGTGCCAGCAGCTCGGGACAGGGCCATTCACCCCTCCACTTT
-	TRBV27	TRBJ2-2	-	CASNAGTGELFF	TGTGCCAGCAACGCCGGGACCGGGGAGCTGTTTTTT
-	TRBV4-3	TRBJ1-1	TRBD1	CASSQGVGGGFNTEAFF	TGCGCCAGCAGCCAAGGGGTAGGGGGCGGGTTTAACACTGAAGCTTTCTTT
-	TRBV5-6	TRBJ1-1	TRBD1	CASSLPQGKNTEAFF	TGTGCCAGCAGCTTGCCACAGGGGAAGAACACTGAAGCTTTCTTT
-	TRBV19	TRBJ2-1	-	CASSIPGGSYNEQFF	TGTGCCAGTAGCATCCCAGGGGGGTCCTACAATGAGCAGTTCTTC
-	TRBV5-1	TRBJ1-4	-	CASSGEASNEKLFF	TGCGCCAGCAGCGGAGAGGCTTCTAATGAAAAACTGTTTTTT
-	TRBV30	TRBJ2-7	TRBD2	CAWGSGGGGEQYF	TGTGCCTGGGGTAGCGGGGGAGGGGGGGAGCAGTACTTC
-	TRBV7-6	TRBJ2-7	-	CASSLNARAQQYF	TGTGCCAGCAGCTTAAACGCCAGGGCCCAGCAGTACTTC
-	TRBV7-2	TRBJ1-2	TRBD1	CASSLGWDRGFYGYTF	TGTGCCAGCAGCTTAGGTTGGGACAGGGGATTCTATGGCTACACCTTC
-	TRBV7-9	TRBJ2-7	TRBD1	CASSPSGTGGSDEQYF	TGTGCCAGCAGCCCAAGCGGGACAGGGGGCTCAGACGAGCAGTACTTC
-	TRBV29-1	TRBJ2-3	-	CSVRDTSDTQYF	TGCAGCGTGAGGGACACGTCCGATACGCAGTATTTT
-	TRBV29-1	TRBJ2-1	TRBD2	CSVDALAGGGNEQFF	TGCAGCGTTGATGCACTAGCGGGCGGCGGTAATGAGCAGTTCTTC
-	TRBV2	TRBJ1-2	TRBD1	CATWDRVYGYTF	TGTGCCACCTGGGACAGGGTCTATGGCTACACCTTC
-	TRBV7-8	TRBJ1-5	TRBD1	CASTTRTGAYSNQPQHF	TGTGCCAGCACCACCCGGACAGGGGCTTATAGCAATCAGCCCCAGCATTTT
-	TRBV12-5	TRBJ2-4	-	CASGPDRGNIQYF	TGTGCTAGTGGCCCGGACAGAGGAAACATTCAGTACTTC
-	TRBV19	TRBJ2-2	-	CASSIMGDTGELFF	TGTGCCAGTAGTATAATGGGAGACACCGGGGAGCTGTTTTTT
-	TRBV30	TRBJ2-5	TRBD2	CACGLAGGLGETQYF	TGTGCCTGTGGACTAGCGGGGGGGTTAGGGGAGACCCAGTACTTC
-	TRBV19	TRBJ2-7	TRBD2	CASKGGYTEQYF	TGTGCCAGTAAGGGAGGGTACACCGAGCAGTACTTC
-	TRBV6-5	TRBJ1-1	-	CASSYPTTGFTEAFF	TGTGCCAGCAGTTACCCAACCACAGGGTTCACTGAAGCTTTCTTT
-	TRBV6-5	TRBJ2-1	-	CASSHEPENEQFF	TGTGCCAGCAGCCACGAGCCTGAAAATGAGCAGTTCTTC
-	TRBV4-1	TRBJ2-1	TRBD2	CASSFDFTTSGPRSSYNEQFF	TGCGCCAGCAGCTTCGATTTTACGACTAGCGGGCCCCGGAGCTCCTACAATGAGCAGTTCTTC
-	TRBV9	TRBJ2-5	TRBD2	CASSILAAQETQYF	TGTGCCAGCTCAATTCTAGCGGCCCAAGAGACCCAGTACTTC
-	TRBV6-6	TRBJ1-4	TRBD1	CASSRQDRGGEKLFF	TGTGCCAGCAGCCGACAGGACAGGGGAGGTGAAAAACTGTTTTTT
once	TRBV5-1	TRBJ1-3	-	CASSQRTSSGNTIYF	TGCGCCAGCAGCCAAAGGACAAGCTCTGGAAACACCATATATTTT
-	TRBV19	TRBJ1-4	-	CASSIPREKLFF	TGTGCCAGTAGTATTCCGCGAGAAAAACTGTTTTTT
-	TRBV6-5	TRBJ2-2	TRBD2	CASSYGTSGAGGLFF	TGTGCCAGCAGTTACGGGACTAGCGGGGCCGGCGGGCTGTTTTTT
-	TRBV9	TRBJ2-6	-	CASSVDRRGLSSGANVLTF	TGTGCCAGCAGCGTAGATAGGAGGGGTTTGAGCTCTGGGGCCAACGTCCTGACTTTC
-	TRBV21-1	TRBJ2-1	-	CASVGQRFF	TGTGCCAGCGTAGGACAAAGGTTCTTC
few	TRBV21-1	TRBJ2-5	-	CASSNRGSLFQETQYF	TGTGCCAGCAGCAACAGGGGGTCTCTGTTCCAAGAGACCCAGTACTTC
once	TRBV5-4	TRBJ2-1	TRBD2	CASRPTSGGYNEQFF	TGTGCCAGCAGGCCGACTAGCGGGGGTTACAATGAGCAGTTCTTC
once	TRBV5-8	TRBJ1-2	-	CASSLEGANYGYTF	TGTGCCAGCAGCTTGGAGGGGGCTAACTATGGCTACACCTTC
-	TRBV11-3	TRBJ2-1	-	CASSFSSAGSSYNEQFF	TGTGCCAGCAGCTTCTCATCCGCGGGAAGCTCCTACAATGAGCAGTTCTTC
-	TRBV6-1	TRBJ2-3	TRBD2	CASILSYGGGDTQYF	TGTGCCAGCATCCTCTCTTATGGGGGGGGAGATACGCAGTATTTT
-	TRBV5-6	TRBJ2-5	TRBD2	CATGEVAGGVGRETQYF	TGTGCCACTGGCGAAGTAGCGGGAGGGGTAGGTCGAGAGACCCAGTACTTC
once	TRBV27	TRBJ1-2	-	CASWGGIKYGYTF	TGTGCCAGTTGGGGGGGAATCAAGTATGGCTACACCTTC
-	TRBV13	TRBJ2-5	-	CASSPGEETQYF	TGTGCCAGCAGCCCGGGAGAGGAGACCCAGTACTTC
-	TRBV6-5	TRBJ2-3	-	CASSYSTGWGTDTQYF	TGTGCCAGCAGTTACTCCACGGGATGGGGTACAGATACGCAGTATTTT
-	TRBV10-1	TRBJ2-1	-	CASSERVNEQFF	TGCGCCAGCAGTGAGCGGGTCAATGAGCAGTTCTTC
-	TRBV30	TRBJ1-5	-	CAWSPTGGPQHF	TGTGCCTGGAGTCCAACGGGGGGGCCCCAGCATTTT
-	TRBV7-8	TRBJ1-4	-	CASSFPPNEKLFF	TGTGCCAGCAGCTTCCCCCCGAATGAAAAACTGTTTTTT
-	TRBV4-1	TRBJ1-5	-	CASSPGRLDSQPQHF	TGCGCCAGCAGCCCTGGTCGGTTAGACAGTCAGCCCCAGCATTTT
-	TRBV5-4	TRBJ2-1	-	CASSRDFHNEQFF	TGTGCCAGCAGCCGGGACTTTCACAATGAGCAGTTCTTC
-	TRBV29-1	TRBJ2-2	-	CSAGTSSGTNTGELFF	TGCAGCGCCGGTACGAGTAGCGGAACGAACACCGGGGAGCTGTTTTTT
-	TRBV11-3	TRBJ2-7	TRBD1	CASTPGQGRYEQYF	TGTGCCAGCACACCGGGACAGGGCCGCTACGAGCAGTACTTC
-	TRBV13	TRBJ2-7	-	CASSHGGKREQYF	TGTGCCAGCAGCCACGGCGGAAAGCGGGAGCAGTACTTC
-	TRBV28	TRBJ1-1	TRBD1	CASRQGGTLTEAFF	TGTGCCAGCAGACAGGGGGGGACGTTAACTGAAGCTTTCTTT
-	TRBV6-1	TRBJ2-1	TRBD1	CASRGDRGRFNEQFF	TGTGCCAGCAGAGGGGACAGGGGGCGCTTCAATGAGCAGTTCTTC